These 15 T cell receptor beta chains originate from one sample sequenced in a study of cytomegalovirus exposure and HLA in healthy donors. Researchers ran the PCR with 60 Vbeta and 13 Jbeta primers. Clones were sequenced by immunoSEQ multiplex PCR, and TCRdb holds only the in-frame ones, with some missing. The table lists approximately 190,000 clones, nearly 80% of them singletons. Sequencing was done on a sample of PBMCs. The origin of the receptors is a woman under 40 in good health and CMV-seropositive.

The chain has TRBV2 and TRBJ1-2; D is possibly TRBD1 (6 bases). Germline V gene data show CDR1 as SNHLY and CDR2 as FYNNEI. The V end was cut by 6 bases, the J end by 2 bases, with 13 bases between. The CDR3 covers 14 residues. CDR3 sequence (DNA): TGTGCCAGCAGCGAACTCGGACAGAACTATGGCTACACCTTC. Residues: CASSELGQNYGYTF.

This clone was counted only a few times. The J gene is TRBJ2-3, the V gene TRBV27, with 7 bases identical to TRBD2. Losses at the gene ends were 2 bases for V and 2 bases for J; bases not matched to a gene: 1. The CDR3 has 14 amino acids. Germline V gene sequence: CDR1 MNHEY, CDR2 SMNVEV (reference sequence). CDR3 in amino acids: CASSLGTTTDTQYF. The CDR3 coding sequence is TGTGCCAGCAGTTTAGGGACTACCACAGATACGCAGTATTTT.

As DNA, the CDR3 is TGCAGCGTTGAGAGGATCCCCTCCTACGAGCAGTACTTC. It yields the protein CSVERIPSYEQYF. This chain connects TRBV29-1 to TRBJ2-7, with D uncertain. Germline assignment: CDR1 SQVTM and CDR2 ANQGSEA. V was trimmed by 3 bases and J by 0 bases, leaving 9 bases between them. This CDR3 contains 13 residues.

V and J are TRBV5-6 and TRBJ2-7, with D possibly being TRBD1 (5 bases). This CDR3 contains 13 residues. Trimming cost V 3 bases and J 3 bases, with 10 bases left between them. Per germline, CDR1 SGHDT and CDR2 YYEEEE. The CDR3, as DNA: TGTGCCAGCAGCTATTTACAGGACTACGAGCAGTACTTC. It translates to CASSYLQDYEQYF.

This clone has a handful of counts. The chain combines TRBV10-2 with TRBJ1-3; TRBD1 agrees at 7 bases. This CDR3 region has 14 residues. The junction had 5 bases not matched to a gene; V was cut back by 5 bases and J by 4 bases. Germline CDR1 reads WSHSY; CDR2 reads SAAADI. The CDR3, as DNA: TGCGCCAGCAGTACCGGGACAGACGGAAACACCATATATTTT. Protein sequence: CASSTGTDGNTIYF.

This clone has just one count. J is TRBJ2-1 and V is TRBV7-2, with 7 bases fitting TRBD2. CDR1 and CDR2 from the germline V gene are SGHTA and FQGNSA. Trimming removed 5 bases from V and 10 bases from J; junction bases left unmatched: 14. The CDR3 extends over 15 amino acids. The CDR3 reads CASSPRSGGNGEQFF. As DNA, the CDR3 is TGTGCCAGCAGCCCCCGATCGGGGGGAAACGGCGAGCAGTTCTTC.

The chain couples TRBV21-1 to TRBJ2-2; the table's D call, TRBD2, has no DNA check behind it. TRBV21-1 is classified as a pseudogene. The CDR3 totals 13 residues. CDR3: CASSKGVTGELFF. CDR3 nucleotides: TGTGCCAGCAGCAAAGGAGTCACCGGGGAGCTGTTTTTT.

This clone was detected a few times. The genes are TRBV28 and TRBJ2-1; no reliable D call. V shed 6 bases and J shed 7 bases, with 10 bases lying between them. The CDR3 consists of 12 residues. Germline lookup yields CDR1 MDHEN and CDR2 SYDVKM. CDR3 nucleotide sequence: TGTGCCAGCAGCCTCCCCAGGAATGAGCAGTTCTTC. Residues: CASSLPRNEQFF.

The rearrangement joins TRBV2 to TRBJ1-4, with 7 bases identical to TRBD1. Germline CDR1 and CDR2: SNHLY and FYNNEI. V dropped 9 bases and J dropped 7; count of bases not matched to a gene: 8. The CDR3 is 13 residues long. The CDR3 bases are TGTGCCAGTCGGACAGGAGCGGGTGAAAAACTGTTTTTT. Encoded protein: CASRTGAGEKLFF.

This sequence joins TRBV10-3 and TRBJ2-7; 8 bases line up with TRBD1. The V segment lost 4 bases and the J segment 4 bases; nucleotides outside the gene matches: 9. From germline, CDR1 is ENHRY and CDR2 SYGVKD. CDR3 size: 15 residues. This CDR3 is CAISGGTGDWYEQYF. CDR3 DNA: TGTGCCATCAGTGGAGGGACAGGAGATTGGTACGAGCAGTACTTC.

This CDR3 is CASSEQGTQPQHF. The CDR3 DNA reads as TGTGCCAGCAGTGAACAGGGGACTCAGCCCCAGCATTTT. The rearrangement links TRBV2 to TRBJ1-5; possible D gene TRBD1, 6 bases. This CDR3 region has 13 residues. Germline lookup yields CDR1 SNHLY and CDR2 FYNNEI. The V gene lost 2 bases and the J gene lost 6 bases, with 8 bases spanning the gap.

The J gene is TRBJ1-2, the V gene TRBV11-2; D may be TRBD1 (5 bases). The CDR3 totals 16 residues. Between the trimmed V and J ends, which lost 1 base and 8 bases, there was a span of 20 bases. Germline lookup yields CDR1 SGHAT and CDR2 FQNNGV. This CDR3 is CASSLVLPTGRKGYTF. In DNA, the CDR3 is TGTGCCAGCAGCTTAGTACTCCCCACAGGACGTAAGGGCTACACCTTC.

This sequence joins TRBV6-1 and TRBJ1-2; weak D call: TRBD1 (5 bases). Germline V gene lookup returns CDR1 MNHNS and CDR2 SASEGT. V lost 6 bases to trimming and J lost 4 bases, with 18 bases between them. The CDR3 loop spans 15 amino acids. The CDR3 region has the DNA TGTGCCAGCAGGAGGGGTGGCAGGGAGGCCTATGGCTACACCTTC. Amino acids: CASRRGGREAYGYTF.

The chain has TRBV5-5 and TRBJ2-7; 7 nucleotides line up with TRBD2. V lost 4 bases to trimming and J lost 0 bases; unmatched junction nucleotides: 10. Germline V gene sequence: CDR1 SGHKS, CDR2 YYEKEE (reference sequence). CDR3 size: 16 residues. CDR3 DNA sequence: TGTGCCAGCAGCCCCCGGGGCGGGAGCCCCTCCTACGAGCAGTACTTC. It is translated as CASSPRGGSPSYEQYF.

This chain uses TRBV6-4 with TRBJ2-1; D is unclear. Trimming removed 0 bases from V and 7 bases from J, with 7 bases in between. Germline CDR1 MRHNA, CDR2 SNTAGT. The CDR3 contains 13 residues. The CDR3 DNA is TGTGCCAGCAGTGACTCTACGGAGAATGAGCAGTTCTTC. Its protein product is CASSDSTENEQFF.